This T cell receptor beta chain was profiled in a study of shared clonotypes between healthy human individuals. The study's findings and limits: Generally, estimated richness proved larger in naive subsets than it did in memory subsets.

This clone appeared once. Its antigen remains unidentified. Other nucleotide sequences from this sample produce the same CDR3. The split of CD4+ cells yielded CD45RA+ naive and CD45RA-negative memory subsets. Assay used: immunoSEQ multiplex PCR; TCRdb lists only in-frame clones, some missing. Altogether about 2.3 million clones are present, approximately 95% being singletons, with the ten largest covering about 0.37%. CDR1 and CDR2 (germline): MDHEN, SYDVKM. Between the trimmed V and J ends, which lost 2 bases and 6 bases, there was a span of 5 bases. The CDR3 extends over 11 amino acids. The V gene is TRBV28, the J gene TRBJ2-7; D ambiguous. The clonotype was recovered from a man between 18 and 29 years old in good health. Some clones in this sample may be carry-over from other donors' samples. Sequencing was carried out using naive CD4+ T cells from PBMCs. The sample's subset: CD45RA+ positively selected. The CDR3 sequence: CASSLGGEQYF. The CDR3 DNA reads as TGTGCCAGCAGTTTAGGCGGCGAGCAGTACTTC.